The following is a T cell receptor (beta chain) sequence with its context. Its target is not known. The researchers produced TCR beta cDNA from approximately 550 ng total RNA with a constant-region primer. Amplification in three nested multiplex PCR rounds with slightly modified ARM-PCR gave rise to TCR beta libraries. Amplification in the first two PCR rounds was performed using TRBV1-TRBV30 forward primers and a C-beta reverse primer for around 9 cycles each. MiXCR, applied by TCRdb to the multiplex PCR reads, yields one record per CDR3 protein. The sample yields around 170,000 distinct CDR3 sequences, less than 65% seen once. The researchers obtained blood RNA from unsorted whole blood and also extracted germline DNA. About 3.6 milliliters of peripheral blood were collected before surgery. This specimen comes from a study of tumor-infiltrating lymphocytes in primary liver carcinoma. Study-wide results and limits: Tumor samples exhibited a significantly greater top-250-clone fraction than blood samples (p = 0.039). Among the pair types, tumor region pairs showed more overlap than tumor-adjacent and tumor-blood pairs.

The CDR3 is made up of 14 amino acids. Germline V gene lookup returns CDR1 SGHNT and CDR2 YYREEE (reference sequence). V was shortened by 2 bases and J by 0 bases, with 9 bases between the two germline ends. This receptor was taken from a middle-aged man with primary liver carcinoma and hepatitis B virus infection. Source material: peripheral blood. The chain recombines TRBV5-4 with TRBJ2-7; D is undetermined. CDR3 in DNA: TGTGCCAGCAGCTTTAAGGACGGCTCCTACGAGCAGTACTTC. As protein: CASSFKDGSYEQYF.